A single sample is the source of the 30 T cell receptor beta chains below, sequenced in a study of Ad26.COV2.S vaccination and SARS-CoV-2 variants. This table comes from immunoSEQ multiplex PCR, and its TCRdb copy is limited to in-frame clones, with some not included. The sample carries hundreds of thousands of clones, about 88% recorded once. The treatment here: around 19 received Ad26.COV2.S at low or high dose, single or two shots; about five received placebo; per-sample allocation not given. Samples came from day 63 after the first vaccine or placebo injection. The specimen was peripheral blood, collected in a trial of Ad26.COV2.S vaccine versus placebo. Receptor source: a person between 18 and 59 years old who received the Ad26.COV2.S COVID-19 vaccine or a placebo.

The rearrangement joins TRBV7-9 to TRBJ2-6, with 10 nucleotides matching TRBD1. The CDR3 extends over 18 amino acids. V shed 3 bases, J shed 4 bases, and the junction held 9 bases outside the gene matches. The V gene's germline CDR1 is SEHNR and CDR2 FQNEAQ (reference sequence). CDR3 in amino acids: CASSLSLGQGSGANVLTF. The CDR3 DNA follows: TGTGCCAGCAGCTTGTCCTTGGGACAGGGGTCGGGGGCCAACGTCCTGACTTTC. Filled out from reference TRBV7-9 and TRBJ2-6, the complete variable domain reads DTGVSQNPRHKITKRGQNVTFRCDPISEHNRLYWYRQTLGQGPEFLTYFQNEAQLEKSRLLSDRFSAERPKGSFSTLEIQRTEQGDSAMYLCASSLSLGQGSGANVLTFGAGSRLTVL.

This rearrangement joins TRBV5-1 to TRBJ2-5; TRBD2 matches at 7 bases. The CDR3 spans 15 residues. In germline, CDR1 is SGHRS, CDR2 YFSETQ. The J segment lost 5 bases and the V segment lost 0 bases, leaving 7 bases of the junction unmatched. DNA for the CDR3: TGCGCCAGCAGCTTGGCCGGGGGGTCTGAGGAGACCCAGTACTTC. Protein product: CASSLAGGSEETQYF.

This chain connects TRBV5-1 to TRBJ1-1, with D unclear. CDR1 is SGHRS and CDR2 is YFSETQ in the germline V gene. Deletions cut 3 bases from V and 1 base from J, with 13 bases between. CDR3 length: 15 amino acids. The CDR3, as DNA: TGCGCCAGCAGCTCGCTCAGTGCTCGGAACACTGAAGCTTTCTTT. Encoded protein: CASSSLSARNTEAFF. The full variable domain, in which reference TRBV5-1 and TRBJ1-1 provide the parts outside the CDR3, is KAGVTQTPRYLIKTRGQQVTLSCSPISGHRSVSWYQQTPGQGLQFLFEYFSETQRNKGNFPGRFSGRQFSNSRSEMNVSTLELGDSALYLCASSSLSARNTEAFFGQGTRLTVV.

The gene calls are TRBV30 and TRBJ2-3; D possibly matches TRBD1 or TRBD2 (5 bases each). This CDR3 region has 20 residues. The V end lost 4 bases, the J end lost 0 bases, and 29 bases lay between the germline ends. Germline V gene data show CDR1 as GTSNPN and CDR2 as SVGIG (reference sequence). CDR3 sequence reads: CAWTFDLGRSLRASTDTQYF. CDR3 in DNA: TGTGCCTGGACTTTTGATTTGGGGAGATCCCTCAGGGCTAGCACAGATACGCAGTATTTT.

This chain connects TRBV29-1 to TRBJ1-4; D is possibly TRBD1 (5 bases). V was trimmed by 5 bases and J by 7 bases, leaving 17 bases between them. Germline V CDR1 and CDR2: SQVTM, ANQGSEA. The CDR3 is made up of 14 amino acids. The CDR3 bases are TGCAGCGTTTCCACCGGGGGGAGGTTTGAAAAACTGTTTTTT. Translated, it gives CSVSTGGRFEKLFF. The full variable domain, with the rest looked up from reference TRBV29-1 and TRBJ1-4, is SAVISQKPSRDICQRGTSLTIQCQVDSQVTMMFWYRQQPGQSLTLIATANQGSEATYESGFVIDKFPISRPNLTFSTLTVSNMSPEDSSIYLCSVSTGGRFEKLFFGSGTQLSVL.

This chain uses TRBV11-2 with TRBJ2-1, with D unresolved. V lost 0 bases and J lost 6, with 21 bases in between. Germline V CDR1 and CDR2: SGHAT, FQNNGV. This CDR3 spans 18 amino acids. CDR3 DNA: TGTGCCAGCAGCTTAGACCCCTCCCTAGAGACGTCTAGCAATGAGCAGTTCTTC. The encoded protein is CASSLDPSLETSSNEQFF. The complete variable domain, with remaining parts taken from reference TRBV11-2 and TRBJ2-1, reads EAGVAQSPRYKIIEKRQSVAFWCNPISGHATLYWYQQILGQGPKLLIQFQNNGVVDDSQLPKDRFSAERLKGVDSTLKIQPAKLEDSAVYLCASSLDPSLETSSNEQFFGPGTRLTVL.

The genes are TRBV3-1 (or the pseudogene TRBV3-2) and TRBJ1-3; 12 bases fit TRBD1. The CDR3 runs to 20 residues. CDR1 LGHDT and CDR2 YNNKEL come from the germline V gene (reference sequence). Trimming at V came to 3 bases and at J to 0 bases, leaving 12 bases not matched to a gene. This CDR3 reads CASSQFGTGGSAISGNTIYF. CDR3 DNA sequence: TGTGCCAGCAGCCAGTTCGGGACAGGGGGCAGTGCAATCTCTGGAAACACCATATATTTT.

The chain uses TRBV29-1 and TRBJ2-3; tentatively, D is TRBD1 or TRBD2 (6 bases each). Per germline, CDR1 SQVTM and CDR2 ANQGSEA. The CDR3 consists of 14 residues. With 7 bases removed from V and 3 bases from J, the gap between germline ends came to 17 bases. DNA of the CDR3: TGCAGCGCCACCGGGGGCAGGGGAACAGATACGCAGTATTTT. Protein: CSATGGRGTDTQYF.

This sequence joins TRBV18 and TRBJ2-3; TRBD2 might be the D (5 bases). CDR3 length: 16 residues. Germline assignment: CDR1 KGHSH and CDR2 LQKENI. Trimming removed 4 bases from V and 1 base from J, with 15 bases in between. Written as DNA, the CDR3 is TGTGCCAGCTCACAACTAGGACTGGAACGCACAGATACGCAGTATTTT. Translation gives CASSQLGLERTDTQYF.

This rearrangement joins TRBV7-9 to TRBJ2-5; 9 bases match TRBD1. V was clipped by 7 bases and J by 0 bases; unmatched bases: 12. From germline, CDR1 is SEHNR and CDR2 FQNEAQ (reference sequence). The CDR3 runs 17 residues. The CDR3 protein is CASTWGGQGSYQETQYF. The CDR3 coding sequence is TGTGCCAGCACCTGGGGGGGACAGGGTTCGTACCAAGAGACCCAGTACTTC. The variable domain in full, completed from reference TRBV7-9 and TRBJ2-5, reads DTGVSQNPRHKITKRGQNVTFRCDPISEHNRLYWYRQTLGQGPEFLTYFQNEAQLEKSRLLSDRFSAERPKGSFSTLEIQRTEQGDSAMYLCASTWGGQGSYQETQYFGPGTRLLVL.

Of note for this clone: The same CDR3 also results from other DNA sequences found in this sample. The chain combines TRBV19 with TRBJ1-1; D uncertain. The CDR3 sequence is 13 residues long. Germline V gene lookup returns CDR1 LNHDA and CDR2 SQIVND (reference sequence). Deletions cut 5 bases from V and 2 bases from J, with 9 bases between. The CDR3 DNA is TGTGCCAGTAGTCGGCGGGGTAACACTGAAGCTTTCTTT. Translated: CASSRRGNTEAFF.

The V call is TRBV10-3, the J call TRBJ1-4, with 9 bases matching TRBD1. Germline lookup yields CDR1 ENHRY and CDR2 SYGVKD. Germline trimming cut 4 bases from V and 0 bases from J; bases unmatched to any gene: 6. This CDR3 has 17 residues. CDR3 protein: CAISAGTGPTTNEKLFF. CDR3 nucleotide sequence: TGTGCCATCAGTGCGGGGACAGGGCCTACAACTAATGAAAAACTGTTTTTT.

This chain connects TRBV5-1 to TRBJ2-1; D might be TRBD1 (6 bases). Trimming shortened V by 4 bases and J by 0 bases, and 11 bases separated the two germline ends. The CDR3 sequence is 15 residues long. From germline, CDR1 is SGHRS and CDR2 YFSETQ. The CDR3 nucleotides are TGCGCCAGCAGCGACCAGGGGAGCTCCTACAATGAGCAGTTCTTC. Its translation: CASSDQGSSYNEQFF.

The CDR3 loop reads CASSDHGQSNYGYTF. CDR3 nucleotides: TGCGCCAGCAGTGACCACGGACAGAGCAACTATGGCTACACCTTC. The chain carries TRBV10-1 and TRBJ1-2, with D possibly TRBD1 on 6 matching bases. CDR1 and CDR2 from the germline V gene are WNHNN and SYGVQD (reference sequence). The CDR3 loop spans 15 amino acids. With 3 bases removed from V and 2 bases from J, the gap between germline ends came to 13 bases.

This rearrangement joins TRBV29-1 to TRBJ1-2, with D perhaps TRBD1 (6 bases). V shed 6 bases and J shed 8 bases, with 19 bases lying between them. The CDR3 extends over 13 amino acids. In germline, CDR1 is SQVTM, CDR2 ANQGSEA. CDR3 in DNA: TGCAGCGTGGGCGTGAGGGGGGAGAACGGCTACACCTTC. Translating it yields CSVGVRGENGYTF.

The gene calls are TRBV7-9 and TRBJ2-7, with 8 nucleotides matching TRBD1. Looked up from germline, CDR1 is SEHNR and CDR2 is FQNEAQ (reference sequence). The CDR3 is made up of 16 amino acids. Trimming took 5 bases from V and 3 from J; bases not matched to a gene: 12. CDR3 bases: TGTGCCAGCAGCAAACAGCGACAGGGGTCCGGCTACGAGCAGTACTTC. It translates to CASSKQRQGSGYEQYF. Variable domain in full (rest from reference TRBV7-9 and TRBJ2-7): DTGVSQNPRHKITKRGQNVTFRCDPISEHNRLYWYRQTLGQGPEFLTYFQNEAQLEKSRLLSDRFSAERPKGSFSTLEIQRTEQGDSAMYLCASSKQRQGSGYEQYFGPGTRLTVT.

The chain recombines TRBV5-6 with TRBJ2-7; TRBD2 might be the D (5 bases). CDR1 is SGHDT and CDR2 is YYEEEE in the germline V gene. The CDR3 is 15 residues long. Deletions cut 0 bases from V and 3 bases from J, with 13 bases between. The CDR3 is CASSLGELLGYEQYV. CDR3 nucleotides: TGTGCCAGCAGCTTGGGGGAGCTCCTGGGCTACGAGCAGTACGTC.

The CDR3 DNA is TGTGCCAGCAGCAAAAGGGGGACCCGGGACAGGGAGGCTTTCTTT. Its translation is CASSKRGTRDREAFF. The rearrangement links TRBV3-1 (or the pseudogene TRBV3-2) to TRBJ1-1; 9 bases are shared with TRBD1. The CDR3 extends over 15 amino acids. Trimming removed 5 bases from V and 11 bases from J; junction bases left unmatched: 15. Germline assignment: CDR1 LGHDT and CDR2 YNNKEL (reference sequence).

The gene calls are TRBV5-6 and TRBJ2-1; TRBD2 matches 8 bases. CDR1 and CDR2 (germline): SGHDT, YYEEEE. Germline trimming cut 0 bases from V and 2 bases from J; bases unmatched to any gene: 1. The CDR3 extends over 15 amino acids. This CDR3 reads CASSLVAGTYNEQFF. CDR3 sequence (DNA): TGTGCCAGCAGCTTGGTAGCGGGAACCTACAATGAGCAGTTCTTC.

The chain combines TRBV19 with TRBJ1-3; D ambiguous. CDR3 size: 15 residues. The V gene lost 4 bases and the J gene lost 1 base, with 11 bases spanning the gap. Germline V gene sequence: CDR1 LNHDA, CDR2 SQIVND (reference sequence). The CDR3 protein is CASSTSVESGNTIYF. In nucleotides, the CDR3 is TGTGCCAGTAGTACCTCGGTTGAATCTGGAAACACCATATATTTT.

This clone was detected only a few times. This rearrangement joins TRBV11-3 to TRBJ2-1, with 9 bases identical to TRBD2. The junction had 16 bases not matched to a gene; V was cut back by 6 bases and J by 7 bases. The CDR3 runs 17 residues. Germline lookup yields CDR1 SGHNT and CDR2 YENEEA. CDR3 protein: CASSPAGGTRAWNEQFF. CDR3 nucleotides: TGTGCCAGCAGTCCCGCGGGGGGGACTAGGGCTTGGAATGAGCAGTTCTTC.

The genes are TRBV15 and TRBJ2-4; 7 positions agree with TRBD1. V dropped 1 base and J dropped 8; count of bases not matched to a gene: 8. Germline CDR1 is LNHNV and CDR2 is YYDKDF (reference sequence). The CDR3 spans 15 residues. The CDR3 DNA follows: TGTGCCACCAGCAGAGCCCGACAGGGAGCAGACATTCAGTACTTC. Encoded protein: CATSRARQGADIQYF. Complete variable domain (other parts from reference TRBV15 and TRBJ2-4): DAMVIQNPRYQVTQFGKPVTLSCSQTLNHNVMYWYQQKSSQAPKLLFHYYDKDFNNEADTPDNFQSRRPNTSFCFLDIRSPGLGDTAMYLCATSRARQGADIQYFGAGTRLSVL.

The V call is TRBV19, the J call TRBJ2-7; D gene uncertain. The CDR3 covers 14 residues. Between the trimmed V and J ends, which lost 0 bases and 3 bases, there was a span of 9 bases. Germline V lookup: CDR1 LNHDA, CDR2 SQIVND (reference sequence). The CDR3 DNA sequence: TGTGCCAGTAGTATAGATTGGCCAAACTACGAGCAGTACTTC. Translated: CASSIDWPNYEQYF.

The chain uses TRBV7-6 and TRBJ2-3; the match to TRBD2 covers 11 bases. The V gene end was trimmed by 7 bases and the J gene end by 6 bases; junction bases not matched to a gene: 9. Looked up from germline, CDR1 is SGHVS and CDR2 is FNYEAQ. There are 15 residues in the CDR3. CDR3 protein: CASKGLAGGGDTQYF. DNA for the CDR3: TGTGCCAGCAAGGGGCTAGCGGGAGGAGGCGATACGCAGTATTTT.

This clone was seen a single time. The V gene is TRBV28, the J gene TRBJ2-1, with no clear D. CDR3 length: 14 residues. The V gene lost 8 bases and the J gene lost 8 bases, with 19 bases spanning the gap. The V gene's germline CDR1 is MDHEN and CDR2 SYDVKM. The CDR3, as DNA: TGTGCCAGCTACTCTTGGGCTAGATATTATGAGCAGTTCTTC. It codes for CASYSWARYYEQFF.

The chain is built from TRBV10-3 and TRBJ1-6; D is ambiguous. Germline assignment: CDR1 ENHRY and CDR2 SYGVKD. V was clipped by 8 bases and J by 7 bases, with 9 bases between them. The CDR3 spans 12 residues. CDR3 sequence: CAIGAGNSPLHF. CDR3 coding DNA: TGTGCCATCGGCGCAGGAAATTCACCCCTCCACTTT.

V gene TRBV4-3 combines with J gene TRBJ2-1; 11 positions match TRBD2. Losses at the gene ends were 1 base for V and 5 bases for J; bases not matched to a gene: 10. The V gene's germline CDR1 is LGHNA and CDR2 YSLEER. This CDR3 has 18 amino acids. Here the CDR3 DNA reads TGCGCCAGCAGCCAAGGCTACCCTAGCGGGGGGTGGAACAATGAGCAGTTCTTC. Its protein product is CASSQGYPSGGWNNEQFF.

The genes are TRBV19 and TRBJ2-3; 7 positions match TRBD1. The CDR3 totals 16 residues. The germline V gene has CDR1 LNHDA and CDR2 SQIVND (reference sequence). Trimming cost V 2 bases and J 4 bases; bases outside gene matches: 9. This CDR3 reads CASSIRYQGVADTQYF. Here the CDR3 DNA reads TGTGCCAGTAGTATAAGGTATCAGGGGGTGGCAGATACGCAGTATTTT.

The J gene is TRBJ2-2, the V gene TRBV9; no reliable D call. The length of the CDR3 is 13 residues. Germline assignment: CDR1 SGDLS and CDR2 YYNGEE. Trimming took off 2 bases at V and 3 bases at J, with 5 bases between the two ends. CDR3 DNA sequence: TGTGCCAGCAGCGTCGCCTACACCGGGGAGCTGTTTTTT. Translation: CASSVAYTGELFF.

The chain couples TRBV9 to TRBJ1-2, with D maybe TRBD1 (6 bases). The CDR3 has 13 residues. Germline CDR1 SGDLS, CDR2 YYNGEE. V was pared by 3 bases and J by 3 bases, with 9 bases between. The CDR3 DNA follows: TGTGCCAGCAGCGAGGGGGGCGACTATGGCTACACCTTC. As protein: CASSEGGDYGYTF.